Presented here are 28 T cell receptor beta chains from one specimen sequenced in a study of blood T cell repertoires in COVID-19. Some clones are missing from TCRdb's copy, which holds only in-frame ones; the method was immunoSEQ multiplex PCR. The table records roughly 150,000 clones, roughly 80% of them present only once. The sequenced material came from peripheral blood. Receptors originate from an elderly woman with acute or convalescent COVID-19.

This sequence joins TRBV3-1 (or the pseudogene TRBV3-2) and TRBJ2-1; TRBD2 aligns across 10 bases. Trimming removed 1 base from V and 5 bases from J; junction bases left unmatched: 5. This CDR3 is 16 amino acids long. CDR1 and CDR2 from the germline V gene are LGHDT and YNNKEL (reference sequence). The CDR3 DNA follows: TGTGCCAGCAGCCAAGTGGGTAGCGGGGGGAACAATGAGCAGTTCTTC. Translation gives CASSQVGSGGNNEQFF.

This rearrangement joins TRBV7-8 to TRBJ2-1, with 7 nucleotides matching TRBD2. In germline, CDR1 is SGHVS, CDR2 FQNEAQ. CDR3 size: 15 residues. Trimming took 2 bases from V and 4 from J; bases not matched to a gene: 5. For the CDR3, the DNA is TGTGCCAGCAGCTTATTAAGGACTAGGTACAATGAGCAGTTCTTC. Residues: CASSLLRTRYNEQFF.

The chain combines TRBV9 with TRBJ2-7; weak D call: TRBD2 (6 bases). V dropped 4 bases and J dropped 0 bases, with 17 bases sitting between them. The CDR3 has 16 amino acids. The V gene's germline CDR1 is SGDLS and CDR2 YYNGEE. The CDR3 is CASSPLSAGSSYEQYF. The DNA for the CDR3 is TGTGCCAGCAGCCCTCTCTCGGCGGGGAGCTCCTACGAGCAGTACTTC.

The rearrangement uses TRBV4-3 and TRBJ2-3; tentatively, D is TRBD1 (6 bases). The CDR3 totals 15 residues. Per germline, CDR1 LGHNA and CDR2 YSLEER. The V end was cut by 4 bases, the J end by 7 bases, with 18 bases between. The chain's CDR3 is CASSPRFTGSNTQYF. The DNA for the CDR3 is TGCGCCAGCAGCCCCAGATTCACAGGGTCAAATACGCAGTATTTT.

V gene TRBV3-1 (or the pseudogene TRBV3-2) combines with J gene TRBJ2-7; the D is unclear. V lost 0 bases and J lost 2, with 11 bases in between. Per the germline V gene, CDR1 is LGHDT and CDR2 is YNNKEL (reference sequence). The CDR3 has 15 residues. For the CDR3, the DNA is TGTGCCAGCAGCCAAGATCTGCGAGAACCCTACGAGCAGTACTTC. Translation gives CASSQDLREPYEQYF.

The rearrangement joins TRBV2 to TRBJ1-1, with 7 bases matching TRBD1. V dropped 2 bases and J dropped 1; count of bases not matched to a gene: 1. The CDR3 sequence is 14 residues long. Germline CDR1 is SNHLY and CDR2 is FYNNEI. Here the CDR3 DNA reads TGTGCCAGCAGTGAAAGACAGGGGAACACTGAAGCTTTCTTT. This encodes CASSERQGNTEAFF.

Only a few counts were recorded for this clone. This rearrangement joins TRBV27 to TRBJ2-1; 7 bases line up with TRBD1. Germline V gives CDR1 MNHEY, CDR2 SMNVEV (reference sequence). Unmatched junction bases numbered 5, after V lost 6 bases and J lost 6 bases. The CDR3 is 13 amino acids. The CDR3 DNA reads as TGTGCCAGCAGGCCGACAGGGACCAATGAGCAGTTCTTC. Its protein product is CASRPTGTNEQFF.

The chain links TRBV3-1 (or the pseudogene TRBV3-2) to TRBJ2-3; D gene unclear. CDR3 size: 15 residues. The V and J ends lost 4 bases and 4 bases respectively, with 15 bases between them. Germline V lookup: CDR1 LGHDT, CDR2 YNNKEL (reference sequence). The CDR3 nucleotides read TGTGCCAGCAGCCCGAGAGCTAGATCCCCAGATACGCAGTATTTT. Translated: CASSPRARSPDTQYF.

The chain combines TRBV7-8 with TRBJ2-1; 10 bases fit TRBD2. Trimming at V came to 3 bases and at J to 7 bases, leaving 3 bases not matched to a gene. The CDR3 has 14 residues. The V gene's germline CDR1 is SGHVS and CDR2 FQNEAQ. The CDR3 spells CASSFSGRSNEQFF. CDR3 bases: TGTGCCAGCAGCTTTAGCGGGAGGTCAAATGAGCAGTTCTTC.

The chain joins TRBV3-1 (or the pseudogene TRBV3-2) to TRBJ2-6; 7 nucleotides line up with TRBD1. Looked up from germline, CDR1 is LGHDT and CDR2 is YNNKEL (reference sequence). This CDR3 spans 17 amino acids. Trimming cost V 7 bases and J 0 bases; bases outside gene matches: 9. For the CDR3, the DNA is TGTGCCAGCATCGTAGGACAGGCCGCCTCTGGGGCCAACGTCCTGACTTTC. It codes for CASIVGQAASGANVLTF.

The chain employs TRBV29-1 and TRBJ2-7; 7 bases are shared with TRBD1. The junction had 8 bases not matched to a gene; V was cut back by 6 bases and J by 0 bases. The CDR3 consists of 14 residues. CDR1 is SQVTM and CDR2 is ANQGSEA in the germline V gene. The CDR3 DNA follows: TGCAGCGTAGTAGACAGGGCACGCTCCTACGAGCAGTACTTC. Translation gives CSVVDRARSYEQYF.

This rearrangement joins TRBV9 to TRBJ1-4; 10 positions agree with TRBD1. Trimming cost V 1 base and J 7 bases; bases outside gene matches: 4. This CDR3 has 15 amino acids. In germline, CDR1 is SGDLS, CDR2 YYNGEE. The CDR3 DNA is TGTGCCAGCAGCGTATCTGGGACAGGGGTTGAAAAACTGTTTTTT. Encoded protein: CASSVSGTGVEKLFF.

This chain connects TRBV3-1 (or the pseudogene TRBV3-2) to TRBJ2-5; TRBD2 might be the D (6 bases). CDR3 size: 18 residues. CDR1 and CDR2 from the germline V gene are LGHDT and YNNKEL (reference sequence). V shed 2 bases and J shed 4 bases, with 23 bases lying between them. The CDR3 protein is CASSQPPTDYRAPETQYF. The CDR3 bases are TGTGCCAGCAGCCAACCTCCGACGGACTACCGTGCCCCAGAGACCCAGTACTTC.

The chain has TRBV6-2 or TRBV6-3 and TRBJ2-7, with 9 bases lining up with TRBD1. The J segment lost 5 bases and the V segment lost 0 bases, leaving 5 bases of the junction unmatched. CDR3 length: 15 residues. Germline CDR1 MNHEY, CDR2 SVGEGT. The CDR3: CASSYSRTGAHEQYF. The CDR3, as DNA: TGTGCCAGCAGTTACTCGAGGACAGGGGCCCACGAGCAGTACTTC.

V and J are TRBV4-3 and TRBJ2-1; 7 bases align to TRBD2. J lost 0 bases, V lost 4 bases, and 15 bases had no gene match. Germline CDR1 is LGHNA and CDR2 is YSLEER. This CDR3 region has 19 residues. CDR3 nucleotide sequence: TGCGCCAGCAGCCCCAAGCCGGCGGGAGTGATGAGCTCCTACAATGAGCAGTTCTTC. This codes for CASSPKPAGVMSSYNEQFF.

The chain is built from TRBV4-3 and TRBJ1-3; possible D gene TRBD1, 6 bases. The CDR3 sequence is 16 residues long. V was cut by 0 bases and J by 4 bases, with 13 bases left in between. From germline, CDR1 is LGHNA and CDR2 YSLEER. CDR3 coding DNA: TGCGCCAGCAGCCAAGAAACAGGGCGTCGAGGAAACACCATATATTTT. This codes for CASSQETGRRGNTIYF.

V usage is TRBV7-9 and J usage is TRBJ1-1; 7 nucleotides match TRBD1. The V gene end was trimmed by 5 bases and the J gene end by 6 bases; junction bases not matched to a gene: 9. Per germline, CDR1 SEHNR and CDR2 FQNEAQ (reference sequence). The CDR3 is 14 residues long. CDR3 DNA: TGTGCCAGCAGCCCATCCCGACAGGGCTCTGAAGCTTTCTTT. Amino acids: CASSPSRQGSEAFF.

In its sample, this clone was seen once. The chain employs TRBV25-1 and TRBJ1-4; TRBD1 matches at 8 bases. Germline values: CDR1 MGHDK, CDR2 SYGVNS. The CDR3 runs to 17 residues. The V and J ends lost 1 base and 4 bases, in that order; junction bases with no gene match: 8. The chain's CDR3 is CASSESFGDRHNEKLFF. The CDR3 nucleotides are TGTGCCAGCAGTGAATCTTTCGGGGACAGGCATAATGAAAAACTGTTTTTT. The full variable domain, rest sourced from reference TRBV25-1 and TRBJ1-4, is EADIYQTPRYLVIGTGKKITLECSQTMGHDKMYWYQQDPGMELHLIHYSYGVNSTEKGDLSSESTVSRIRTEHFPLTLESARPSHTSQYLCASSESFGDRHNEKLFFGSGTQLSVL.

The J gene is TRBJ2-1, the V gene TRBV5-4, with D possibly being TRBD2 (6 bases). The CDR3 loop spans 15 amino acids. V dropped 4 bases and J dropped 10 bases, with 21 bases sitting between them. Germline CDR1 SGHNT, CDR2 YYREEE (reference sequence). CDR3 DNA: TGTGCCAGCAGCCCTACCGGGACTCCCCTAAGAGAGCAGTTCTTC. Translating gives CASSPTGTPLREQFF.

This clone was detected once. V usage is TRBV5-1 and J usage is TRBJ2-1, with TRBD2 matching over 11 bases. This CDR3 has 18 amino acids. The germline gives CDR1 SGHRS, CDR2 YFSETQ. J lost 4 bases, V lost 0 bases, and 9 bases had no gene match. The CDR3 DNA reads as TGCGCCAGCAGCTTGGTTTCTAGCGGGAGGCCGGGTTACAATGAGCAGTTCTTC. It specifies CASSLVSSGRPGYNEQFF.

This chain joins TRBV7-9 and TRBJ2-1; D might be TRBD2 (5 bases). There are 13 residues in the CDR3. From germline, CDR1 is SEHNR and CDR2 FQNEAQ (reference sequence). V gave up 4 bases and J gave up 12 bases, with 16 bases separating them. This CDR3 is CASSSVSGWVQFF. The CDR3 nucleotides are TGTGCCAGCAGCTCGGTTTCGGGGTGGGTGCAGTTCTTC.

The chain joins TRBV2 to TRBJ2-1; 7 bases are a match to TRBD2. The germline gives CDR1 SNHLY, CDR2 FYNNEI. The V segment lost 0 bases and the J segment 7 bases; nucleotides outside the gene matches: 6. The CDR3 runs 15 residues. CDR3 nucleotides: TGTGCCAGCAGTGAAGCGCGGGGGATGAATAATGAGCAGTTCTTC. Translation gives CASSEARGMNNEQFF. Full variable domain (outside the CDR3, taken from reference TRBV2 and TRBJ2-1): EPEVTQTPSHQVTQMGQEVILRCVPISNHLYFYWYRQILGQKVEFLVSFYNNEISEKSEIFDDQFSVERPDGSNFTLKIRSTKLEDSAMYFCASSEARGMNNEQFFGPGTRLTVL.

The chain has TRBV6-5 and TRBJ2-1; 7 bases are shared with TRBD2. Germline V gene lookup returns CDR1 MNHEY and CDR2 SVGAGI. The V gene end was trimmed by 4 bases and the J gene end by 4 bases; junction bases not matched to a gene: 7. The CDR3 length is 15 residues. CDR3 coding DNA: TGTGCCAGCAGTTGGGACTACCGACAGTACAATGAGCAGTTCTTC. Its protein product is CASSWDYRQYNEQFF.

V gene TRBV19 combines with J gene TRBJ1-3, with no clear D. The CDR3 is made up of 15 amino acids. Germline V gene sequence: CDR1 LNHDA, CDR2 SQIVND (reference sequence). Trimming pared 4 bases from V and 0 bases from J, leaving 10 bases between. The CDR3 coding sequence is TGTGCCAGTAGTAGCGACGGGAGCTCTGGAAACACCATATATTTT. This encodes CASSSDGSSGNTIYF. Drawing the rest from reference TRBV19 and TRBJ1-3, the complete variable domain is DGGITQSPKYLFRKEGQNVTLSCEQNLNHDAMYWYRQDPGQGLRLIYYSQIVNDFQKGDIAEGYSVSREKKESFPLTVTSAQKNPTAFYLCASSSDGSSGNTIYFGEGSWLTVV.

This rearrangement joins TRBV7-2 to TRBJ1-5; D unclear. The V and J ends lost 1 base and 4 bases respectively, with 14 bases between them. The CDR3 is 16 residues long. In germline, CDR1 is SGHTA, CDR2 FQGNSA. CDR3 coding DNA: TGTGCCAGCAGCTTAGTAAGTACAGCCAGAAATCAGCCCCAGCATTTT. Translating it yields CASSLVSTARNQPQHF. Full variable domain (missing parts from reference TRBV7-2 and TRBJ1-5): GAGVSQSPSNKVTEKGKDVELRCDPISGHTALYWYRQSLGQGLEFLIYFQGNSAPDKSGLPSDRFSAERTGGSVSTLTIQRTQQEDSAVYLCASSLVSTARNQPQHFGDGTRLSIL.

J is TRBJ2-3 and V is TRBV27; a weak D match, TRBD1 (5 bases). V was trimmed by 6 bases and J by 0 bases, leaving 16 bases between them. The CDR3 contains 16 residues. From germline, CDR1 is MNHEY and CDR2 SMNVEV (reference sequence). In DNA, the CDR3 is TGTGCCAGCAGCTTTTACTCCAGGGCTAGCACAGATACGCAGTATTTT. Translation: CASSFYSRASTDTQYF.

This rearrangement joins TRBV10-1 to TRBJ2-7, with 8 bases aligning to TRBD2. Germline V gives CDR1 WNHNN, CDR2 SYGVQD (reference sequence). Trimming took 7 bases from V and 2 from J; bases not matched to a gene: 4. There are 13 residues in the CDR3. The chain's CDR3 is CASNLSGTYEQYF. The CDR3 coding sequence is TGCGCCAGCAACCTTAGCGGGACCTACGAGCAGTACTTC.

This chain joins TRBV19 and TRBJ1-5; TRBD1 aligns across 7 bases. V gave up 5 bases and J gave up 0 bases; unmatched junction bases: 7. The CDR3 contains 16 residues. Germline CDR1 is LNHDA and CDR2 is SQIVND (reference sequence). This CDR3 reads CASSRDSQGSNQPQHF. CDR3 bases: TGTGCCAGTAGTCGGGACAGTCAAGGTAGCAATCAGCCCCAGCATTTT.